The 28 T cell receptor beta chains in this list originate from one sample, sequenced in a study of regulatory T cells in long-lasting Graves disease. Time point described: newly diagnosed GD, antithyroid drugs for less than 3 months. From PBMCs, RNA was extracted and then used to make the TCR library. Relying on iRepertoire HTBI primers and Arm-PCR of CDR3 regions, the team built TCR beta libraries. MiXCR was run by TCRdb on the multiplex PCR reads, yielding one entry per CDR3 protein. This table has 360,000 or so distinct CDR3 sequences, roughly 15% appearing once. The sample was also linked to a second study, of T cells in Graves' hyperthyroidism and ophthalmopathy.

The sample here was peripheral blood mononuclear cells (PBMCs), taken at new diagnosis, from a patient treated with antithyroid drugs. Receptors were obtained from a woman between 18 and 29 years old with Graves disease.

This chain uses TRBV12-3 or TRBV12-4 with TRBJ2-6; maybe TRBD1 (6 bases). V gave up 1 base and J gave up 2 bases, with 9 bases separating them. This CDR3 contains 16 residues. The CDR3 DNA reads as TGTGCCAGCAGTTTAGAGACAGGCCCTGGGGCCAACGTCCTGACTTTC. Protein sequence: CASSLETGPGANVLTF.

In its sample, this clonotype was seen many times. The chain recombines TRBV2 with TRBJ2-3, with D perhaps matching TRBD2 (6 bases). The CDR3 is 15 residues long. Germline loops: CDR1 SNHLY, CDR2 FYNNEI. The V end was cut by 6 bases, the J end by 0 bases, with 13 bases between. The CDR3 region has the DNA TGTGCCAGCAGAAGGGACTGGGAAAGCACAGATACGCAGTATTTT. This translates into CASRRDWESTDTQYF.

This clonotype was observed many times. The chain carries TRBV28 and TRBJ2-5; TRBD2 agrees at 11 bases. The V segment lost 3 bases and the J segment 2 bases; nucleotides outside the gene matches: 2. Germline V gives CDR1 MDHEN, CDR2 SYDVKM. The CDR3 loop spans 15 amino acids. CDR3 region: CASSLGLAEQETQYF. In DNA, the CDR3 is TGTGCCAGCAGTTTGGGACTAGCGGAACAAGAGACCCAGTACTTC.

The chain uses TRBV7-9 and TRBJ2-7; 9 bases fit TRBD1. CDR1 is SEHNR, CDR2 FQNEAQ, per germline (reference sequence). The CDR3 runs to 16 residues. After removal of 2 bases from V and 2 bases from J, the junction contained 7 bases not matched to a gene. CDR3 residues: CASSLRAGQGPYEQYF. The DNA of the CDR3 is TGTGCCAGCAGCTTAAGGGCGGGACAGGGACCCTACGAGCAGTACTTC.

This clonotype has ten or more counts. The chain couples TRBV6-2 or TRBV6-3 to TRBJ2-1, with D possibly matching TRBD2 (6 bases). Germline CDR1 reads MNHEY; CDR2 reads SVGEGT. The ends were cut back, 5 bases at V and 4 bases at J, with 15 bases in the middle. The CDR3 has 15 residues. CDR3 region: CASSERSGTYNEQFF. As DNA, the CDR3 is TGTGCCAGCAGTGAGAGGTCAGGGACTTACAATGAGCAGTTCTTC.

This clonotype was observed many times. V usage is TRBV6-2 or TRBV6-3 and J usage is TRBJ2-1, with 9 bases matching TRBD2. Trimming took 7 bases from V and 6 from J; bases not matched to a gene: 10. Looked up from germline, CDR1 is MNHEY and CDR2 is SVGEGT. The CDR3 has 15 amino acids. This CDR3 reads CASTPLAGGSNEQFF. The DNA of the CDR3 is TGTGCCAGCACCCCGCTTGCGGGAGGGAGCAATGAGCAGTTCTTC.

This clonotype was picked up many times. The gene calls are TRBV20-1 and TRBJ2-4; 10 bases are a match to TRBD1. The junction had 13 bases not matched to a gene; V was cut back by 3 bases and J by 11 bases. The CDR3 runs 15 residues. The germline CDR1 and CDR2 sequences are DFQATT and SNEGSKA (reference sequence). The DNA of the CDR3 is TGCAGTGCTAGGTCCCTGTTGGGACAGGGGACGGTTCAGTACTTC. It specifies CSARSLLGQGTVQYF.

At least ten counts were recorded for this clonotype. The chain couples TRBV6-2 or TRBV6-3 to TRBJ2-1, with 11 positions matching TRBD2. The CDR3 runs to 17 residues. Losses at the gene ends were 0 bases for V and 3 bases for J; bases not matched to a gene: 4. Germline V gives CDR1 MNHEY, CDR2 SVGEGT. Here the CDR3 reads CASSYSGTSGVYNEQFF. DNA of the CDR3: TGTGCCAGCAGTTACTCTGGGACTAGCGGCGTCTACAATGAGCAGTTCTTC.

Comment on this clonotype: The junction shows a germline mismatch at one end, possibly a read error. This chain joins TRBV5-1 and TRBJ1-1; the D gene is possibly TRBD1 (5 bases). The germline gives CDR1 SGHRS, CDR2 YFSETQ. The length of the CDR3 is 13 residues. The CDR3 DNA is TGCGCCAGCAGCTTAGGAAGGGGAACTGAAGCTTCCTTT. Protein: CASSLGRGTEASF. The full variable domain, with the rest looked up from reference TRBV5-1 and TRBJ1-1, is KAGVTQTPRYLIKTRGQQVTLSCSPISGHRSVSWYQQTPGQGLQFLFEYFSETQRNKGNFPGRFSGRQFSNSRSEMNVSTLELGDSALYLCASSLGRGTEASFGQGTRLTVV.

This clonotype was seen repeatedly, ten times or more. The gene calls are TRBV12-3 or TRBV12-4 and TRBJ2-3, with TRBD2 matching over 8 bases. There are 15 residues in the CDR3. With V trimmed by 3 bases and J by 4 bases, 6 bases remained unmatched. As DNA, the CDR3 is TGTGCCAGCAGTTTCGGCGGGGGGATGCCAGATACGCAGTATTTT. This translates into CASSFGGGMPDTQYF.

This chain uses TRBV3-1 with TRBJ2-2, with D possibly matching TRBD2 (6 bases). The CDR3 is 14 amino acids. V lost 1 base and J lost 10, with 13 bases in between. Germline values: CDR1 LGHDT, CDR2 YNNKEL (reference sequence). The CDR3 region has the DNA TGTGCCAGCAGCCAAGGGACTACTAACGAGGAGCTGTTTTTT. As protein: CASSQGTTNEELFF.

This clonotype came up a few times. The chain combines TRBV9 with TRBJ1-1; D not certain. Trimming took off 4 bases at V and 1 base at J, with 8 bases between the two ends. Germline CDR1 SGDLS, CDR2 YYNGEE. The CDR3 has 13 residues. Here the CDR3 reads CASSTPGNTEAFF. The CDR3 nucleotides read TGTGCCAGCAGCACCCCGGGGAACACTGAAGCTTTCTTT.

The chain has TRBV29-1 and TRBJ1-1, with D perhaps matching TRBD1 (5 bases). V lost 7 bases and J 4 bases, leaving 25 bases between the germline ends. The germline CDR1 and CDR2 sequences are SQVTM and ANQGSEA. The CDR3 loop spans 16 amino acids. The CDR3 here is CSGSFAGTGLSTEAFF. For the CDR3, the DNA is TGCAGCGGAAGCTTCGCCGGGACTGGCTTGAGCACTGAAGCTTTCTTT.

Many counts were recorded for this clonotype. V and J are TRBV7-8 and TRBJ2-5; 9 bases line up with TRBD1. Germline V gene sequence: CDR1 SGHVS, CDR2 FQNEAQ. There are 16 residues in the CDR3. V dropped 4 bases and J dropped 2; count of bases not matched to a gene: 8. The CDR3 coding sequence is TGTGCCAGCAGCTCCCCGGGACAGGGAGAACAAGAGACCCAGTACTTC. This codes for CASSSPGQGEQETQYF. Complete variable domain (other parts from reference TRBV7-8 and TRBJ2-5): GAGVSQSPRYKVAKRGQDVALRCDPISGHVSLFWYQQALGQGPEFLTYFQNEAQLDKSGLPSDRFFAERPEGSVSTLKIQRTQQEDSAVYLCASSSPGQGEQETQYFGPGTRLLVL.

This clonotype was found many times. The chain links TRBV7-3 to TRBJ2-1, with 10 bases lining up with TRBD1. The V and J ends lost 5 bases and 5 bases, in that order; junction bases with no gene match: 9. CDR3 size: 16 residues. The germline V gene has CDR1 SGHTA and CDR2 FQGTGA. The DNA of the CDR3 is TGTGCCAGCAGCGTTGGAGGGACAGGGGTAAACAATGAGCAGTTCTTC. Amino acid sequence: CASSVGGTGVNNEQFF. Filled out from reference TRBV7-3 and TRBJ2-1, the complete variable domain reads GAGVSQTPSNKVTEKGKYVELRCDPISGHTALYWYRQSLGQGPEFLIYFQGTGAADDSGLPNDRFFAVRPEGSVSTLKIQRTERGDSAVYLCASSVGGTGVNNEQFFGPGTRLTVL.

A few counts support this clonotype. V and J are TRBV25-1 and TRBJ2-1; possibly TRBD2 for D (5 bases). The germline V gene has CDR1 MGHDK and CDR2 SYGVNS. Deletions cut 3 bases from V and 7 bases from J, with 16 bases between. CDR3 length equals 15 residues. The CDR3 here is CASSDGLAPWNEQFF. CDR3 nucleotides: TGTGCCAGCAGTGACGGGCTAGCACCATGGAATGAGCAGTTCTTC.

This clonotype occurred many times. The chain joins TRBV20-1 to TRBJ1-4; 8 bases map to TRBD1. The CDR3 runs 12 residues. V gave up 3 bases and J gave up 10 bases; unmatched junction bases: 4. Germline CDR1 and CDR2: DFQATT and SNEGSKA (reference sequence). The CDR3 protein is CSARATGGKLFF. CDR3 in DNA: TGCAGTGCTAGGGCAACAGGGGGAAAACTGTTTTTT.

This chain uses TRBV12-3 or TRBV12-4 with TRBJ2-7, with 7 bases aligning to TRBD1. The CDR3 consists of 13 residues. V was pared by 3 bases and J by 6 bases, with 5 bases of the junction left unmatched. The CDR3 protein is CASSFKQGSEQYF. CDR3 DNA sequence: TGTGCCAGCAGTTTCAAACAGGGGAGCGAGCAGTACTTC.

In regard to this clonotype: Since a much larger clone is just one base distant, this may be a read error. The chain is built from TRBV20-1 and TRBJ2-4; a possible D gene is TRBD1 (6 bases). The germline V gene encodes CDR1 DFQATT and CDR2 SNEGSKA (reference sequence). This CDR3 region has 15 residues. The CDR3 DNA is TGCAGTGCTAGAGAGGGGGCCCTAGCCAAAAACATTCTGTACTTC. Its translation is CSAREGALAKNILYF.

There are many counts of this clonotype. The chain is built from TRBV7-8 and TRBJ1-4, with D tentatively TRBD1 (5 bases). V lost 3 bases and J lost 8, with 10 bases in between. The CDR3 extends over 13 amino acids. Germline V gene sequence: CDR1 SGHVS, CDR2 FQNEAQ. CDR3 region: CASSFLGGEKLFF. In DNA form, the CDR3 reads TGTGCCAGCAGCTTCTTGGGGGGGGAAAAACTGTTTTTT.

This clonotype appeared a few times. CDR3 bases: TGTGCCAGCAGCTTGTACAGAGCTAACTATGGCTACACCTTC. Its translation is CASSLYRANYGYTF. The chain combines TRBV5-4 with TRBJ1-2; no clear D. The CDR3 is 14 residues long. The ends were cut back, 1 base at V and 0 bases at J, with 7 bases in the middle. Germline CDR1 SGHNT, CDR2 YYREEE (reference sequence).

The chain employs TRBV4-1 and TRBJ1-4, with TRBD1 as a possible D gene (5 bases). With 4 bases removed from V and 5 bases from J, the gap between germline ends came to 14 bases. The length of the CDR3 is 15 residues. Germline V CDR1 and CDR2: MGHRA, YSYEKL. The chain's CDR3 is CASSLADGGNEKLFF. The CDR3 bases are TGCGCCAGCAGCCTAGCGGACGGGGGAAATGAAAAACTGTTTTTT.

This rearrangement joins TRBV28 to TRBJ2-5; D unclear. Germline V CDR1 and CDR2: MDHEN, SYDVKM. The CDR3 spans 12 residues. The ends were cut back, 6 bases at V and 5 bases at J, with 10 bases in the middle. CDR3 in DNA: TGTGCCAGCAGGCAGGCCGGGGAGACCCAGTACTTC. It codes for CASRQAGETQYF.

This clonotype occurred a few times. The chain links TRBV27 to TRBJ2-2, with a weak D call TRBD2 (5 bases). CDR3 length: 14 amino acids. The V gene's germline CDR1 is MNHEY and CDR2 SMNVEV (reference sequence). The V end was cut by 5 bases, the J end by 4 bases, with 11 bases between. The CDR3 here is CASSPRAVTGELFF. CDR3 sequence (DNA): TGTGCCAGCAGTCCGCGGGCGGTCACCGGGGAGCTGTTTTTT.

Ten or more counts support this clonotype. The chain employs TRBV24-1 and TRBJ2-5; 7 nucleotides match TRBD2. The V segment lost 4 bases and the J segment 4 bases; nucleotides outside the gene matches: 2. Germline values: CDR1 KGHDR, CDR2 SFDVKD. This CDR3 contains 13 residues. CDR3 amino acids: CATSEPGGETQYF. As DNA, the CDR3 is TGTGCCACCAGTGAGCCGGGGGGAGAGACCCAGTACTTC.

The chain carries TRBV4-1 and TRBJ1-2; 11 bases are a match to TRBD1. V trimming: 1 base; J trimming: 4 bases; junction bases outside the gene matches: 2. The CDR3 has 15 residues. Germline CDR1 and CDR2: MGHRA and YSYEKL. CDR3 loop: CASSQVGTGGYGYTF. The CDR3 DNA reads as TGCGCCAGCAGCCAAGTGGGGACAGGGGGCTATGGCTACACCTTC.

The chain combines TRBV5-1 with TRBJ2-2; 9 bases line up with TRBD1. The CDR3 runs 15 residues. The V gene's germline CDR1 is SGHRS and CDR2 YFSETQ. Germline trimming cut 5 bases from V and 5 bases from J; bases unmatched to any gene: 7. CDR3 residues: CASRAGTGPTGELFF. DNA for the CDR3: TGCGCCAGCAGGGCCGGGACAGGGCCAACCGGGGAGCTGTTTTTT.

This clonotype showed up many times. This chain joins TRBV11-2 and TRBJ1-4, with 12 positions matching TRBD1. Germline values: CDR1 SGHAT, CDR2 FQNNGV. V trimming: 5 bases; J trimming: 1 base; junction bases outside the gene matches: 11. The CDR3 consists of 19 residues. CDR3 DNA: TGTGCCAGCAGCCCCCTCGGGACAGGGGGCGCAAGAACTAATGAAAAACTGTTTTTT. This gives the protein CASSPLGTGGARTNEKLFF.